This TCR beta chain emerged from a study of blood T cell repertoires in COVID-19. Germline assignment: CDR1 MGHDK and CDR2 SYGVNS. V shed 7 bases and J shed 1 base, with 15 bases lying between them. This CDR3 spans 15 amino acids. Method: immunoSEQ multiplex PCR; TCRdb's copy keeps in-frame clones and lacks some. The repertoire includes 400,000 to 500,000 clones, about 88% of them detected once, and 1.4% to 1.5% sits in the top ten. The TCR sequence derives from a woman in her late teens or twenties who had been exposed to COVID-19. The gene calls are TRBV25-1 and TRBJ2-3; D is unresolved. The sequenced material came from PBMCs or T cells enriched from blood (not recorded which). The CDR3, as DNA: TGTGCCAGCAAACCCGGTGTTGTGGGCACAGATACGCAGTATTTT. The encoded protein is CASKPGVVGTDTQYF.